This TCR beta chain was profiled in a study of T cells expressing NK-cell markers. Across the whole study: Obtained from sorted CD3+CD56+NKG2C+, CD3+CD56+NKG2C- and CD3+CD56-NKG2C+ T cells were the TCR beta repertoires. Serological testing identified most of the eight sequenced donors as HCMV-seropositive and one as seronegative.

As concerns this clonotype: The antigen is unknown.

Synthesis of TCR beta cDNA relied on 5'RACE template switching carrying UMIs. From its re-call of the 5' RACE reads, TCRdb lists each CDR3 protein once, without DNA. This sample's table has 500,000 to 700,000 distinct CDR3 sequences. General study results and limits: Researchers report these clonotypes also headed the CD3+CD56-NKG2C+ fraction in several donors.

This TCR came from a man between 18 and 35 years old in good health. Sequences were obtained from blood T cells: a sorted CD56 or NKG2C T cell subset, CD4+ or CD8+ T cells, or bulk PBMC T cells (not recorded which).

The CDR3 reads CASSSGTASITGELFF. This chain connects TRBV5-5 to TRBJ2-2; there is no DNA to check the TCRdb D call of TRBD1. The V gene's germline CDR1 is SGHKS and CDR2 YYEKEE (reference sequence). This CDR3 has 16 amino acids.